This is a list of T cell receptor beta chains from one sample in a study of monozygotic twins with inflammatory bowel disease. One entry per CDR3 protein, without DNA, is what TCRdb gives after re-calling the 5' RACE reads. The sample has around 450,000 distinct CDR3 sequences, and its top ten clones hold about 2.2%. What was sequenced was blood. The receptors were sampled from a human donor with ulcerative colitis or Crohn's disease, or a healthy co-twin of an affected twin (not recorded which). Both conserved end residues are part of each CDR3.

TRBV4-2	TRBJ1-5	CASSQEGAAGGTQHF
TRBV10-3	TRBJ1-1	CAIRGGGRRPEAFF
TRBV12-3/TRBV12-4	TRBJ2-4	CASGSMADSRYF
TRBV7-6	TRBJ1-6	CASSLARQGHSYNSPLHF
TRBV20-1	TRBJ2-7	CSADANPRTGNPGQYF
TRBV7-2	TRBJ2-7	CASISYGQGANEQYF
TRBV5-1	TRBJ1-2	CASSPGQGVGYGYTF
TRBV20-1	TRBJ2-6	CSARTGPVGVLTF
TRBV3-1	TRBJ2-5	CASSLGTLGETQYF
TRBV28	TRBJ2-1	CASSQIGWNEQFF
TRBV10-3	TRBJ2-7	CAISEQGTTEQYF
TRBV7-8	TRBJ2-2	CASSTNRGRELFF
TRBV20-1	TRBJ1-5	CSARRQANSNQPQHF
TRBV12-3/TRBV12-4	TRBJ1-1	CASRPIVSNTEAFF
TRBV5-1	TRBJ1-1	CASGVRQPEAFF
TRBV5-1	TRBJ1-1	CASSAGGMNTEAFF
TRBV29-1	TRBJ2-7	CSVSLGGSSYEQYF
TRBV7-7	TRBJ2-1	CASSLKPGLAGIYNEQFF
TRBV29-1	TRBJ1-2	CSVEDLVLYGYTF
TRBV14	TRBJ1-1	CASSQEGRRAEAFF
TRBV27	TRBJ2-7	CASSAGTPLAYEQYF
TRBV19	TRBJ1-5	CASTRAGENQPQHF
TRBV12-3/TRBV12-4	TRBJ1-1	CASSIQGAAEAFF
TRBV5-1	TRBJ2-3	CASSLAVLAGGPVTDTQYF
TRBV2	TRBJ1-1	CASIRQLNTEAFF
TRBV5-6	TRBJ1-2	CASSSPIYGYTF
TRBV7-7	TRBJ2-2	CASSLRGGDTTGELFF
TRBV4-1	TRBJ1-2	CASSQDLETGDRGYTF
TRBV18	TRBJ2-7	CASSQSPGQGFEQYF
TRBV7-2	TRBJ2-7	CASSRPQESYEQYF
TRBV18	TRBJ2-1	CASSPESGRSYNEQFF
TRBV27	TRBJ2-3	CASRLTSGRYVGTDTQYF
TRBV20-1	TRBJ2-4	CSAPAGRGAKNIQYF
TRBV14	TRBJ2-7	CASSQDESTEQYF
TRBV30	TRBJ2-3	CAWSSLAGALTDTQYF
TRBV7-9	TRBJ2-3	CASSFTGGAGTDTQYF
TRBV18	TRBJ1-2	CASSPPGTESLFNYGYTF
TRBV5-1	TRBJ1-1	CASSRQGPKVNTEAFF
TRBV5-1	TRBJ1-1	CASSLAASPGQGYTEAFF
TRBV20-1	TRBJ2-7	CSARPSSGYEQYF
TRBV30	TRBJ1-1	CAWQSTGVGTEAFF
TRBV4-1	TRBJ1-1	CASSQEWAADTEAFF
TRBV20-1	TRBJ2-1	CSARWQGKLNEQFF
TRBV20-1	TRBJ1-5	CSANREPDQPQHF
TRBV7-9	TRBJ1-5	CASRPTAGKNQPQHF
TRBV5-1	TRBJ1-2	CASTLRDFGYGYTF
TRBV5-6	TRBJ1-4	CASSSWTEKLFF
TRBV7-9	TRBJ2-7	CASSHRPGQERYEQYF
TRBV11-1	TRBJ2-3	CASSGGALAGGPGDTQYF
TRBV6-1	TRBJ2-2	CATLPPVGTGELFF
TRBV20-1	TRBJ1-1	CSAQGVSTEAFF
TRBV30	TRBJ1-5	CAWSASGSNQPQHF
TRBV19	TRBJ2-7	CASSIGGTSAYEQYF
TRBV20-1	TRBJ2-2	CSASRTSGGAAGELFF
TRBV18	TRBJ1-3	CASSPIRQGASGNTIYF